This T cell receptor (beta chain) stems from a study of CD8+ T cells in alopecia areata. Treatment given: oral pan-JAK inhibitor, 5-10 mg twice daily. RNA, once extracted, was reverse transcribed into cDNA for use as the sequencing template. The protocol was immunoSEQ multiplex PCR, while the TCRdb copy is restricted to in-frame clones and leaves out a portion. The repertoire holds around 300,000 clones, with roughly 63% as singletons. Sequenced material: CD4+ T cells sorted from blood, taken around week 52, from a patient treated with tofacitinib. The clonotype comes from a human donor with alopecia areata.

CDR3 DNA sequence: TGTGCCAGCAGCCCGGGACAGAACCTCTATGGCTACACCTTC. It codes for CASSPGQNLYGYTF. The chain carries TRBV14 and TRBJ1-2; TRBD1 matches at 7 bases. The CDR3 has 14 amino acids. CDR1 is SGHDN and CDR2 is FVKESK in the germline V gene. V was pared by 4 bases and J by 4 bases, with 6 bases of the junction left unmatched.